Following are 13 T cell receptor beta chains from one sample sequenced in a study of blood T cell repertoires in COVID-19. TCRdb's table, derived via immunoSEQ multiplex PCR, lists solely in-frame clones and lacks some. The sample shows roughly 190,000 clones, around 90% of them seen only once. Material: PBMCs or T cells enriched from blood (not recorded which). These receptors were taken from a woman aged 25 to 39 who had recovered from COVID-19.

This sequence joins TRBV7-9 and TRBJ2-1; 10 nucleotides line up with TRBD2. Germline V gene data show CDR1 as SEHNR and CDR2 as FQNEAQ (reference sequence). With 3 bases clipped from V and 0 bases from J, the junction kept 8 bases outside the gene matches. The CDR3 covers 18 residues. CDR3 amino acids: CASSLSGGDLLSYNEQFF. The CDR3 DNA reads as TGTGCCAGCAGCTTGAGCGGGGGGGACCTACTCTCCTACAATGAGCAGTTCTTC.

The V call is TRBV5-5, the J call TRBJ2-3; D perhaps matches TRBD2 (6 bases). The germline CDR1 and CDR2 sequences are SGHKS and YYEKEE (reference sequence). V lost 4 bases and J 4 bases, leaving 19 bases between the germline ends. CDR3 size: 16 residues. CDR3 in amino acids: CASSHHRGSVSDTQYF. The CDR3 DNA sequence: TGTGCCAGCAGCCACCACCGGGGGTCGGTTTCAGATACGCAGTATTTT. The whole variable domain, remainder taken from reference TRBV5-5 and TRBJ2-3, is DAGVTQSPTHLIKTRGQQVTLRCSPISGHKSVSWYQQVLGQGPQFIFQYYEKEERGRGNFPDRFSARQFPNYSSELNVNALLLGDSALYLCASSHHRGSVSDTQYFGPGTRLTVL.

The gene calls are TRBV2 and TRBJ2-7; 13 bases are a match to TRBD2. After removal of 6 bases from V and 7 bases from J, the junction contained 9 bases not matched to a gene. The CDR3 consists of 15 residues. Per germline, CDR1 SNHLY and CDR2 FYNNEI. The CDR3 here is CASRPTSGRAWEQYF. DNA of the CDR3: TGTGCCAGCAGACCCACTAGCGGGAGGGCGTGGGAGCAGTACTTC.

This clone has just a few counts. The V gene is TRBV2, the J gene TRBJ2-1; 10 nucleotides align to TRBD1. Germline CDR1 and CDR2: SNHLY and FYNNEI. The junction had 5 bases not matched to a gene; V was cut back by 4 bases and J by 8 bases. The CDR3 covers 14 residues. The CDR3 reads CASSAGQGGDEQFF. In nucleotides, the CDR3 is TGTGCCAGCAGTGCTGGACAGGGGGGCGATGAGCAGTTCTTC.

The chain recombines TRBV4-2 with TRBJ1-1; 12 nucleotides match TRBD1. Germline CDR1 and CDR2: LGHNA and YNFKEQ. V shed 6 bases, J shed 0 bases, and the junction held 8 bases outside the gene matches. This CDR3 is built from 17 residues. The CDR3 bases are TGTGCCAGCAGTCCGGGACAGGGGGCGCGGATGAACACTGAAGCTTTCTTT. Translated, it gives CASSPGQGARMNTEAFF.

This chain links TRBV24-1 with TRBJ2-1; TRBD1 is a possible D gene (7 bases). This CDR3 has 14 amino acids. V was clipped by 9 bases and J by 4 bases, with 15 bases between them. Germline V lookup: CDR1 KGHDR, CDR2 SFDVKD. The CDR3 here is CATRGGTEYNEQFF. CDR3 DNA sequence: TGTGCCACCCGTGGGGGGACAGAATACAATGAGCAGTTCTTC.

For the CDR3, the DNA is TGTGCCAGCAGGCCAGGCACAGATACGCAGTATTTT. It specifies CASRPGTDTQYF. This sequence joins TRBV2 and TRBJ2-3; D unresolved. Germline lookup yields CDR1 SNHLY and CDR2 FYNNEI. This CDR3 is built from 12 residues. V lost 6 bases, J lost 1 base, and 5 bases lay in between.

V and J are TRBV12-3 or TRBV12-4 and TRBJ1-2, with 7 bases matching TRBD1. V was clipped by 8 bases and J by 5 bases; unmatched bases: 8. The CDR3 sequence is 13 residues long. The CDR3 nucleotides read TGTGCCAGCGAGGGAGAGGGGGCGTATGGCTACACCTTC. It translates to CASEGEGAYGYTF.

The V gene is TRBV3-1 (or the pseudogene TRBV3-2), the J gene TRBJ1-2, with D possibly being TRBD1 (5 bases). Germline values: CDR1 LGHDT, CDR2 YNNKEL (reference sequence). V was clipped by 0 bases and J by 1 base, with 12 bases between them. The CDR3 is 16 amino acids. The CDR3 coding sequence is TGTGCCAGCAGCCAAGATCCGTCGCAGGGTAACTATGGCTACACCTTC. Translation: CASSQDPSQGNYGYTF.

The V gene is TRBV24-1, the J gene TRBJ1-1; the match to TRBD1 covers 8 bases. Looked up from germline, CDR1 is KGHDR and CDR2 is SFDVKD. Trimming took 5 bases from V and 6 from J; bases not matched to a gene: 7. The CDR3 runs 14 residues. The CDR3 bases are TGTGCCACCAGTGCCTCAGGGGGCAGGGCTGAAGCTTTCTTT. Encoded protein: CATSASGGRAEAFF.

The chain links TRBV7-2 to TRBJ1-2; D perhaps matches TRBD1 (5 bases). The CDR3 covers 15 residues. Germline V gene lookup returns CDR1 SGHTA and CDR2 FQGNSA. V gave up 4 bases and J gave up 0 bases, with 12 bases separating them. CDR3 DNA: TGTGCCAGCAGCTCCTCCGGGGGAGCTAACTATGGCTACACCTTC. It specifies CASSSSGGANYGYTF.

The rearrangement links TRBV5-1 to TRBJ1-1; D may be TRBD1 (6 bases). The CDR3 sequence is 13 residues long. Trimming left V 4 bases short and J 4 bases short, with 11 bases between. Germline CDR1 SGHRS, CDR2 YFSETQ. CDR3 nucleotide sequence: TGCGCCAGCAGCCTCGACAGGCCCACTGAAGCTTTCTTT. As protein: CASSLDRPTEAFF.

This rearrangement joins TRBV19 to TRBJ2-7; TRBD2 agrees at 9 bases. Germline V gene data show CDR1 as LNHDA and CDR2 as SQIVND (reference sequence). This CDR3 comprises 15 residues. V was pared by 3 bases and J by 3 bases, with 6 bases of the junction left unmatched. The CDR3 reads CASSMTSGRNYEQYF. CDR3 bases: TGTGCCAGTAGTATGACCAGCGGGAGGAACTACGAGCAGTACTTC. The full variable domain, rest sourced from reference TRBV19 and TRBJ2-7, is DGGITQSPKYLFRKEGQNVTLSCEQNLNHDAMYWYRQDPGQGLRLIYYSQIVNDFQKGDIAEGYSVSREKKESFPLTVTSAQKNPTAFYLCASSMTSGRNYEQYFGPGTRLTVT.